This TCR beta chain is from a study of blood T cell repertoires in COVID-19. Study in general: Some COVID-19 samples were acute and others convalescent; all came from the United States, Italy and Spain.

The V end was cut by 4 bases, the J end by 4 bases, with 10 bases between. CDR1 is KGHDR and CDR2 is SFDVKD in the germline V gene. The length of the CDR3 is 13 residues. This clone was observed once. Per the authors' pipeline: Scientists estimated how many nucleated cells there were by amplifying reference gene primers. Assay used: immunoSEQ multiplex PCR; TCRdb lists only in-frame clones, some missing. That table is the source of V, J and clone size, and D and trimming were worked out from the DNA. The sample has some 78,000 clones; 75% to 90% are singletons. The J gene is TRBJ2-7, the V gene TRBV24-1; D is unclear. Material for sequencing was peripheral blood. This receptor was identified in a man in his forties or fifties with active or convalescent COVID-19. This CDR3 reads CATSESGRYEQYF. In nucleotides, the CDR3 is TGTGCCACCAGTGAATCCGGTAGATACGAGCAGTACTTC.